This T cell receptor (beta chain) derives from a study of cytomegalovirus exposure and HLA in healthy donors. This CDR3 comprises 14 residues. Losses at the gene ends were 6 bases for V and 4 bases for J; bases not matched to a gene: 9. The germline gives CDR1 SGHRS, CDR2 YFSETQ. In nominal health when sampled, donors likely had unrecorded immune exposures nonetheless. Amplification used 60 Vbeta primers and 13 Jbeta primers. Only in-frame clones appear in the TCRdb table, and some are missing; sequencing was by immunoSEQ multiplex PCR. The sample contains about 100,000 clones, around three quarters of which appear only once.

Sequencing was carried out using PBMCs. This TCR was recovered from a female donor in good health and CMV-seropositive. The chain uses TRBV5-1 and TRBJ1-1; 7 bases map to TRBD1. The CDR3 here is CASNIGGGGTEAFF. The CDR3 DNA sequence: TGCGCCAGCAATATAGGGGGCGGCGGCACTGAAGCTTTCTTT.